A selection of T cell receptor beta chains follows, all from one sample in a study of blood T cell repertoires in COVID-19. Clones were sequenced by immunoSEQ multiplex PCR, and TCRdb holds only the in-frame ones, with some missing. The data show some 94,000 clones, 84% seen once. The sample consisted of peripheral blood. These TCRs come from a man between 65 and 85 years old with active or convalescent COVID-19. Both conserved end residues are part of each CDR3. A D gene is named only where the DNA matches it firmly. The size field is filled for only some rows; it gives once, few, many or a size class.

v_call: TRBV4-1; j_call: TRBJ2-1; clone_size: -; d_call: TRBD1; cdr3_nt: TGCGCCAGCAGCCAAGATAGTGGGACAGGGAGGGAGCAGTTCTTC; cdr3_aa: CASSQDSGTGREQFF
v_call: TRBV18; j_call: TRBJ2-5; clone_size: once; d_call: -; cdr3_nt: TGTGCCAGCTCAGGTACAGGGCAAGAGACCCAGTACTTC; cdr3_aa: CASSGTGQETQYF
v_call: TRBV7-8; j_call: TRBJ2-3; clone_size: -; d_call: TRBD1; cdr3_nt: TGTGCCAGCAGCTCGACAGGGGTCCTCACTAGCACAGATACGCAGTATTTT; cdr3_aa: CASSSTGVLTSTDTQYF
v_call: TRBV15; j_call: TRBJ1-3; clone_size: -; d_call: -; cdr3_nt: TGTGCCACCAGCAGAGTCGGAGGCTCTGGAAACACCATATATTTT; cdr3_aa: CATSRVGGSGNTIYF
v_call: TRBV11-2; j_call: TRBJ2-2; clone_size: -; d_call: -; cdr3_nt: TGTGCCAGCAGCTTCATGGACAGCAACACCGGGGAGCTGTTTTTT; cdr3_aa: CASSFMDSNTGELFF
v_call: TRBV3-1/TRBV3-2; j_call: TRBJ1-1; clone_size: few; d_call: -; cdr3_nt: TGTGCCAGCAGCGTTGACAGGCGATCTGAAGCTTTCTTT; cdr3_aa: CASSVDRRSEAFF
v_call: TRBV3-1/TRBV3-2; j_call: TRBJ2-7; clone_size: -; d_call: -; cdr3_nt: TGTGCCAGCAGCCAGGGCGTAGATTTAAGCTACGAGCAGTACTTC; cdr3_aa: CASSQGVDLSYEQYF
v_call: TRBV7-2; j_call: TRBJ1-4; clone_size: -; d_call: -; cdr3_nt: TGTGCCAGTCGGAGAGGGGGGGGAAATGAAAAACTGTTTTTT; cdr3_aa: CASRRGGGNEKLFF
v_call: TRBV7-9; j_call: TRBJ1-1; clone_size: few; d_call: TRBD1; cdr3_nt: TGTGCCAGCACCAACATACTACTGGACAGGGGAGGAACTGAAGCTTTCTTT; cdr3_aa: CASTNILLDRGGTEAFF
v_call: TRBV5-1; j_call: TRBJ2-3; clone_size: -; d_call: TRBD2; cdr3_nt: TGCGCCAGCAGCCTCAAAGAGGGACTAGCGGGGGTTACGCAGTATTTT; cdr3_aa: CASSLKEGLAGVTQYF
v_call: TRBV18; j_call: TRBJ1-6; clone_size: few; d_call: -; cdr3_nt: TGTGCCAGCTCACCCCCGGGTTCAATATCCTATAATTCACCCCTCCACTTT; cdr3_aa: CASSPPGSISYNSPLHF
v_call: TRBV2; j_call: TRBJ1-1; clone_size: -; d_call: TRBD1; cdr3_nt: TGTGCCAGCAGGGAACAGGGGGCTAGCACTGAAGCTTTCTTT; cdr3_aa: CASREQGASTEAFF
v_call: TRBV7-3; j_call: TRBJ2-1; clone_size: few; d_call: TRBD1; cdr3_nt: TGTGCCAGCAGCTACGGACAGGCTACCTACAATGAGCAGTTCTTC; cdr3_aa: CASSYGQATYNEQFF
v_call: TRBV14; j_call: TRBJ2-2; clone_size: -; d_call: -; cdr3_nt: TGTGCCAGCAGCCAAGATCCTAGTACTTACACCGGGGAGCTGTTTTTT; cdr3_aa: CASSQDPSTYTGELFF
v_call: TRBV5-1; j_call: TRBJ1-2; clone_size: -; d_call: TRBD1; cdr3_nt: TGCGCCAGCAGCTTAAGCCCCGGAGGGACAGGGACGTTCTATGGCTACACCTTC; cdr3_aa: CASSLSPGGTGTFYGYTF
v_call: TRBV7-2; j_call: TRBJ2-3; clone_size: -; d_call: TRBD2; cdr3_nt: TGTGCCAGCAGCTTAGTCGGGACTAGGGGCATGAATACGCAGTATTTT; cdr3_aa: CASSLVGTRGMNTQYF
v_call: TRBV18; j_call: TRBJ2-3; clone_size: -; d_call: -; cdr3_nt: TGTGCCAGCTCACCTCCAGGGGCTACAGATACGCAGTATTTT; cdr3_aa: CASSPPGATDTQYF
v_call: TRBV6-6; j_call: TRBJ2-7; clone_size: -; d_call: -; cdr3_nt: TGTGCCAGCAGTTCACGACAGGCCGGCGAGCAGTACTTC; cdr3_aa: CASSSRQAGEQYF
v_call: TRBV30; j_call: TRBJ2-2; clone_size: -; d_call: -; cdr3_nt: TGTGCCTGGAGTGAGGGATCCGGGAGGCTGTTTTTT; cdr3_aa: CAWSEGSGRLFF
v_call: TRBV6-6; j_call: TRBJ1-5; clone_size: -; d_call: -; cdr3_nt: TGTGCCAGCAGTCTTACCGAGATATACAATCAGCCCCAGCATTTT; cdr3_aa: CASSLTEIYNQPQHF
v_call: TRBV29-1; j_call: TRBJ2-7; clone_size: few; d_call: -; cdr3_nt: TGCAGCGGGTCCAGGGGCAAGGAGTACGAGCAGTACTTC; cdr3_aa: CSGSRGKEYEQYF
v_call: TRBV6-1; j_call: TRBJ1-1; clone_size: -; d_call: -; cdr3_nt: TGTGCCAGCAGTGAAAGTCGGGGTCCTGAAGCTTTCTTT; cdr3_aa: CASSESRGPEAFF
v_call: TRBV6-6; j_call: TRBJ1-1; clone_size: once; d_call: TRBD1; cdr3_nt: TGTGCCAGCAGTTCAGGGGGGTTGAACACTGAAGCTTTCTTT; cdr3_aa: CASSSGGLNTEAFF
v_call: TRBV6-6; j_call: TRBJ1-1; clone_size: once; d_call: TRBD1; cdr3_nt: TGTGCCAGCAGAAGGCAGGGGGCTGGCACTGAAGCTTTCTTT; cdr3_aa: CASRRQGAGTEAFF
v_call: TRBV5-1; j_call: TRBJ1-4; clone_size: once; d_call: -; cdr3_nt: TGCGCCAGCAGCTTTTCAGGGTCTGTCACTAATGAAAAACTGTTTTTT; cdr3_aa: CASSFSGSVTNEKLFF
v_call: TRBV14; j_call: TRBJ1-2; clone_size: once; d_call: -; cdr3_nt: TGTGCCAGCAGCCCGGGAGCTGGCGGAGCCTATGGCTACACCTTC; cdr3_aa: CASSPGAGGAYGYTF
v_call: TRBV7-2; j_call: TRBJ2-2; clone_size: -; d_call: TRBD2; cdr3_nt: TGTGCCAGCAGCTTGCCTGTAGCGGGCACGAGGACCGGGGAGCTGTTTTTT; cdr3_aa: CASSLPVAGTRTGELFF
v_call: TRBV2; j_call: TRBJ2-7; clone_size: -; d_call: TRBD1; cdr3_nt: TGTGCCAGCAGGACGGGGGACAGGGCCTCCTACGAGCAGTACTTC; cdr3_aa: CASRTGDRASYEQYF
v_call: TRBV5-6; j_call: TRBJ1-1; clone_size: -; d_call: -; cdr3_nt: TGTGCCAGCAGCTTGGTGGGCGCAGGGCCCACTGAAGCTTTCTTT; cdr3_aa: CASSLVGAGPTEAFF
v_call: TRBV7-8; j_call: TRBJ2-5; clone_size: -; d_call: -; cdr3_nt: TGTGCCAGCAGCTCTATACTAGAGACCCAGTACTTC; cdr3_aa: CASSSILETQYF
v_call: TRBV27; j_call: TRBJ2-1; clone_size: -; d_call: TRBD2; cdr3_nt: TGTGCCAGCAGTTTACGGGGGGGCGGTTACAATGAGCAGTTCTTC; cdr3_aa: CASSLRGGGYNEQFF
v_call: TRBV7-2; j_call: TRBJ2-7; clone_size: once; d_call: -; cdr3_nt: TGTGCCAGCAGCTTAGAACGGTCGGGGCAGTACTTC; cdr3_aa: CASSLERSGQYF
v_call: TRBV28; j_call: TRBJ1-5; clone_size: -; d_call: TRBD1; cdr3_nt: TGTGCCAGCAGTTCAATGTCAGGGGGCTTACAGCCCCAGCATTTT; cdr3_aa: CASSSMSGGLQPQHF
v_call: TRBV28; j_call: TRBJ1-6; clone_size: few; d_call: -; cdr3_nt: TGTGCCAGCAGTTTGGGGCAGACCCCTTATAATTCACCCCTCCACTTT; cdr3_aa: CASSLGQTPYNSPLHF
v_call: TRBV5-1; j_call: TRBJ2-3; clone_size: -; d_call: TRBD2; cdr3_nt: TGCGCCAGTTCCGCGCTAGCGGGGACGGGCACAGATACGCAGTATTTT; cdr3_aa: CASSALAGTGTDTQYF
v_call: TRBV7-8; j_call: TRBJ1-5; clone_size: -; d_call: -; cdr3_nt: TGTGCCAGCAGCTTACGGGGCAATCAGCCCCAGCATTTT; cdr3_aa: CASSLRGNQPQHF
v_call: TRBV5-1; j_call: TRBJ2-1; clone_size: -; d_call: -; cdr3_nt: TGCGCCAGCTCCTTGGCGGACAATGAGCAGTTCTTC; cdr3_aa: CASSLADNEQFF
v_call: TRBV3-1/TRBV3-2; j_call: TRBJ1-2; clone_size: -; d_call: TRBD1; cdr3_nt: TGTGCCAGCAGCCAAGGGGGGACAGGGGGAATCTATGGCTACACCTTC; cdr3_aa: CASSQGGTGGIYGYTF
v_call: TRBV10-1; j_call: TRBJ2-2; clone_size: -; d_call: TRBD2; cdr3_nt: TGCGCCAGCAGTGACGGACTAGCGGGGGGCGAGAACACCGGGGAGCTGTTTTTT; cdr3_aa: CASSDGLAGGENTGELFF
v_call: TRBV3-1/TRBV3-2; j_call: TRBJ2-1; clone_size: -; d_call: TRBD2; cdr3_nt: TGTGCCAGCAGCCAAGATCGGGGGGGACTCGCCGTGGGGTTAAATGAGCAGTTCTTC; cdr3_aa: CASSQDRGGLAVGLNEQFF
v_call: TRBV3-1/TRBV3-2; j_call: TRBJ1-1; clone_size: -; d_call: -; cdr3_nt: TGTGCCAGCAGCCCGCCTGGGCAATACAGCACTGAAGCTTTCTTT; cdr3_aa: CASSPPGQYSTEAFF
v_call: TRBV9; j_call: TRBJ1-5; clone_size: -; d_call: -; cdr3_nt: TGTGCCAGCAGCTACCAGGAGGATCAGCCCCAGCATTTT; cdr3_aa: CASSYQEDQPQHF
v_call: TRBV30; j_call: TRBJ1-2; clone_size: -; d_call: -; cdr3_nt: TGTGCCTGGAGTCGAGACTTCCGGGACATCGGACCCTATGGCTACACCTTC; cdr3_aa: CAWSRDFRDIGPYGYTF
v_call: TRBV2; j_call: TRBJ1-5; clone_size: -; d_call: -; cdr3_nt: TGTGCCAGCAGTGAACGGGTACAGCCCCAGCATTTT; cdr3_aa: CASSERVQPQHF
v_call: TRBV13; j_call: TRBJ1-1; clone_size: -; d_call: TRBD1; cdr3_nt: TGTGCCAGCAGCTCGGGACAGGGGGGTTGGAACACTGAAGCTTTCTTT; cdr3_aa: CASSSGQGGWNTEAFF
v_call: TRBV29-1; j_call: TRBJ2-7; clone_size: -; d_call: TRBD1; cdr3_nt: TGCAGCGTAATAGGGACAGGCACTGCCTACGAGCAGTACTTC; cdr3_aa: CSVIGTGTAYEQYF
v_call: TRBV9; j_call: TRBJ1-5; clone_size: once; d_call: -; cdr3_nt: TGTGCCAGCAGTACTTCCCCACGGACAGATCAGCCCCAGCATTTT; cdr3_aa: CASSTSPRTDQPQHF
v_call: TRBV28; j_call: TRBJ2-7; clone_size: -; d_call: TRBD1; cdr3_nt: TGTGCCAGCAGTAAGACAGGGGGCGGGTACGAGCAGTACTTC; cdr3_aa: CASSKTGGGYEQYF
v_call: TRBV28; j_call: TRBJ1-4; clone_size: -; d_call: TRBD1; cdr3_nt: TGTGCCAGCAGCAGGGGTAACAGGGGCCCTAGGGAGGTGTTTTTT; cdr3_aa: CASSRGNRGPREVFF
v_call: TRBV6-6; j_call: TRBJ1-1; clone_size: -; d_call: -; cdr3_nt: TGTGCCAGCAGTTACTCGAATGCGCAGGGCGAAGCTTTCTTT; cdr3_aa: CASSYSNAQGEAFF
v_call: TRBV6-4; j_call: TRBJ1-1; clone_size: -; d_call: TRBD1; cdr3_nt: TGTGCCAGCAGTGACTCGTGGGACAGGGAGGCGGACACTGAAGCTTTCTTT; cdr3_aa: CASSDSWDREADTEAFF
v_call: TRBV4-1; j_call: TRBJ1-2; clone_size: -; d_call: -; cdr3_nt: TGCGCCAGCAGCCAAGACCCAGAAAAAACTACCTATGGCTACACCTTC; cdr3_aa: CASSQDPEKTTYGYTF